This T cell receptor (beta chain) was documented in a study of cytomegalovirus exposure and HLA in healthy donors. Overall study findings and caveats: Researchers reported from a later analysis that most CMV-associated TCR beta chains appeared HLA-restricted. In a later analysis, at a false discovery rate of 0.05, 17,000 or so TCR beta sequences were associated with HLA alleles.

PCR involved 60 Vbeta and 13 Jbeta primers. The protocol was immunoSEQ multiplex PCR, while the TCRdb copy is restricted to in-frame clones and leaves out a portion. Found here are about 170,000 clones, roughly 80% of them singletons; the top ten hold about 2.4%. The CDR3 runs 15 residues. Germline CDR1 MDHEN, CDR2 SYDVKM. V lost 5 bases and J lost 3, with 17 bases in between. Comments on this clone: What it binds is not known.

This clonotype was sampled from a male donor in good health and CMV-seronegative. What was sequenced was PBMCs. The chain has TRBV28 and TRBJ2-7, with D unclear. The CDR3 spells CASSPQASAGYEQYF. In DNA form, the CDR3 reads TGTGCCAGCAGTCCCCAGGCCTCAGCAGGCTACGAGCAGTACTTC.